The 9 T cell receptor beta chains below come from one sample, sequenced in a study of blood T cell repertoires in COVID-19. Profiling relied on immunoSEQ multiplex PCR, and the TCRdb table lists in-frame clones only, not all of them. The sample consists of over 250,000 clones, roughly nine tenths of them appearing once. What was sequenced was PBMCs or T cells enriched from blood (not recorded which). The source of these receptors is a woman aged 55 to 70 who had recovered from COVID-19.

In DNA, the CDR3 is TGTGCCAGTAGTCCCCGAGGGACAGGGGTTAGGTATGGCTACACCTTC. It codes for CASSPRGTGVRYGYTF. The chain combines TRBV19 with TRBJ1-2; TRBD1 matches at 10 bases. The CDR3 covers 16 residues. Germline values: CDR1 LNHDA, CDR2 SQIVND (reference sequence). V lost 5 bases to trimming and J lost 5 bases; unmatched junction nucleotides: 11.

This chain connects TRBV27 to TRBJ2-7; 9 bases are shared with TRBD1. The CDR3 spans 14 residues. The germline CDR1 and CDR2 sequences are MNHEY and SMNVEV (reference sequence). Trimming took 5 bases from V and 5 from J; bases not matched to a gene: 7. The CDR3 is CASSPRDRVHEQYF. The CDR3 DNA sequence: TGTGCCAGCAGTCCCCGGGACAGGGTCCACGAGCAGTACTTC.

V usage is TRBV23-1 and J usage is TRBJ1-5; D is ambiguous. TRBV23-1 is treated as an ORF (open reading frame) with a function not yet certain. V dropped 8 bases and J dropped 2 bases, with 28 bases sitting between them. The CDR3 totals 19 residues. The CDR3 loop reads CASDLLTKDPGTRNQPQHF. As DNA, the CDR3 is TGCGCCAGCGACTTACTCACAAAGGACCCGGGAACCCGCAATCAGCCCCAGCATTTT.

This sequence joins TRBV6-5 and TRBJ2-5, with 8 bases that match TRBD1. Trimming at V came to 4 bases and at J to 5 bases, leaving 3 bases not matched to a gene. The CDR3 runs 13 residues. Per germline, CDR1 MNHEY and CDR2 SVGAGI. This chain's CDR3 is CASSSGGRETQYF. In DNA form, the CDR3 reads TGTGCCAGCAGTTCAGGGGGCCGGGAGACCCAGTACTTC.

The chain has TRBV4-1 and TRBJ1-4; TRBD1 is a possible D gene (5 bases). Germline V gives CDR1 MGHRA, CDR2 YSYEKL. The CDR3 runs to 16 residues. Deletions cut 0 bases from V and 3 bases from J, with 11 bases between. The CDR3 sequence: CASSQDWGGPNEKLFF. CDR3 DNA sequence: TGCGCCAGCAGCCAAGATTGGGGGGGTCCTAATGAAAAACTGTTTTTT.

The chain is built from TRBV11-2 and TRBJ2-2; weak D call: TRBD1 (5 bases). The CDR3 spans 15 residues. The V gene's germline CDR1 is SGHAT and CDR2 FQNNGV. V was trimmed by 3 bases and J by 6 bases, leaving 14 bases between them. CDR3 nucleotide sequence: TGTGCCAGCAGCTTTGGGCAGGGTGTCTCCGGGGAGCTGTTTTTT. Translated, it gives CASSFGQGVSGELFF.

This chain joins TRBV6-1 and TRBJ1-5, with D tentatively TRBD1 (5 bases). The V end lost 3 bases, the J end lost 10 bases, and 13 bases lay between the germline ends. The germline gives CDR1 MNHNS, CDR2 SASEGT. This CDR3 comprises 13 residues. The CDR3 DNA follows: TGTGCCAGCAGTGACCAGGGTGGTAGACCCCAGCATTTT. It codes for CASSDQGGRPQHF.

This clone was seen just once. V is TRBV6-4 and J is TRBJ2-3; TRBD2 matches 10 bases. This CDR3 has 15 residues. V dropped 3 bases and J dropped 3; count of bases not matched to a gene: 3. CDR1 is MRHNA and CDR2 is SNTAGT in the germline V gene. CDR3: CASSEASGSTDTQYF. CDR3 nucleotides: TGTGCCAGCAGTGAAGCTAGCGGGAGTACAGATACGCAGTATTTT.

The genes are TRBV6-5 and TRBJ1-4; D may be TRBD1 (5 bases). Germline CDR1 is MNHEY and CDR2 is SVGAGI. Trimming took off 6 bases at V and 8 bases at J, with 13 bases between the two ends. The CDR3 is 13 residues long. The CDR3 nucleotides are TGTGCCAGCAGGAGCAGGGTAGGCGAAAAACTGTTTTTT. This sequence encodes CASRSRVGEKLFF.